Each of the 20 T cell receptor beta chains below was sequenced from the same sample in a study of blood T cells in healthy people across ages. A second PCR of 7 to 11 cycles used a sample-barcoded 5' primer and a J-beta primer mix. TCRdb re-called the 5' RACE reads with MiXCR, one entry per CDR3 protein. The sample has just under 750,000 distinct CDR3 sequences, about 24% seen once; the top ten hold about 22%. Sequencing input: blood. The receptors come from a man between 65 and 85 years old in good health.

This clonotype was detected only a few times. The chain recombines TRBV5-1 with TRBJ1-1; unclear D gene. The CDR3 is made up of 13 amino acids. Trimming stripped 2 bases from V and 0 bases from J, with 5 bases between. CDR1 and CDR2 (germline): SGHRS, YFSETQ. The CDR3, as DNA: TGCGCCAGCAGCTTCGAGATGAACACTGAAGCTTTCTTT. Amino acids: CASSFEMNTEAFF.

V usage is TRBV20-1 and J usage is TRBJ2-3, with 8 bases fitting TRBD1. CDR3 length: 18 amino acids. Germline lookup yields CDR1 DFQATT and CDR2 SNEGSKA (reference sequence). Trimming removed 2 bases from V and 6 bases from J; junction bases left unmatched: 19. DNA for the CDR3: TGCAGTGCTAGAAGGCCCGCGCGGGGACAGGCGGCTTTCGATACGCAGTATTTT. Its translation: CSARRPARGQAAFDTQYF.

This clonotype was found many times. The chain has TRBV9 and TRBJ2-1; weak D call: TRBD2 (6 bases). The CDR3 is made up of 16 amino acids. From germline, CDR1 is SGDLS and CDR2 YYNGEE. The germline V and J ends were trimmed by 3 bases and 0 bases, with 13 bases remaining between them. The CDR3 DNA reads TGTGCCAGCAGCGGGGGACTTTCAAGCTCCTACAATGAGCAGTTCTTC. Residues: CASSGGLSSSYNEQFF.

This clonotype was counted between two and nine times. The V call is TRBV28, the J call TRBJ2-5; the match to TRBD2 covers 11 bases. V dropped 5 bases and J dropped 4; count of bases not matched to a gene: 9. The CDR3 consists of 16 residues. CDR1 MDHEN and CDR2 SYDVKM come from the germline V gene. CDR3 bases: TGTGCCAGCAGTGACTTTAGCGGGGGGGCCAGAGAGACCCAGTACTTC. Translation: CASSDFSGGARETQYF.

A few counts support this clonotype. One end of the junction varies from germline; a read error may be responsible. The chain uses TRBV6-5 and TRBJ2-5; 11 bases line up with TRBD2. The J call may not be correct, given that the DNA end is closer to TRBJ2-1. Per the germline V gene, CDR1 is MNHEY and CDR2 is SVGAGI. The CDR3 loop spans 15 amino acids. The DNA for the CDR3 is TGTGCCAGCAGCATAGCGGGAGGGCCAGAGAATGGGCAGTTCTTC. Its protein is CASSIAGGPENGQFF.

To note about this clonotype: Germline is not matched at one junction end, which may reflect a read error. The gene calls are TRBV7-7 and TRBJ2-5; 7 nucleotides agree with TRBD2. The CDR3 consists of 14 residues. The germline V gene encodes CDR1 SSHAT and CDR2 FNYEAQ (reference sequence). CDR3 coding DNA: TGTGCTAGCAGCCCGGGGGGACCGCAAGAGACCCAGTACTTC. This translates into CASSPGGPQETQYF.

V is TRBV2 and J is TRBJ2-2; the D gene could be TRBD1 or TRBD2 (5 bases each). The germline V and J ends were trimmed by 2 bases and 9 bases, with 16 bases remaining between them. CDR3 length equals 15 residues. Germline assignment: CDR1 SNHLY and CDR2 FYNNEI. DNA for the CDR3: TGTGCCAGCAGTGAAAGTTTGGGGGTTTACCGGGAGCTGTTTTTT. Its protein is CASSESLGVYRELFF. The full variable domain, with the rest looked up from reference TRBV2 and TRBJ2-2, is EPEVTQTPSHQVTQMGQEVILRCVPISNHLYFYWYRQILGQKVEFLVSFYNNEISEKSEIFDDQFSVERPDGSNFTLKIRSTKLEDSAMYFCASSESLGVYRELFFGEGSRLTVL.

This clonotype has a handful of counts. The gene calls are TRBV28 and TRBJ2-7; TRBD2 matches 15 bases. The assigned J gene may be wrong: the sequence end matches TRBJ2-5 better. The CDR3 loop spans 16 amino acids. Germline V CDR1 and CDR2: MDHEN, SYDVKM. In DNA, the CDR3 is TGTGCCAGCACCTCCTTAGGACTAGCGGGGGGGGAGACCCAGTACTTC. This encodes CASTSLGLAGGETQYF.

This clonotype has more than one count but fewer than ten. The chain links TRBV28 to TRBJ2-3; D is unresolved. The CDR3 runs 13 residues. Germline V CDR1 and CDR2: MDHEN, SYDVKM. The ends were cut back, 7 bases at V and 8 bases at J, with 16 bases in the middle. CDR3 region: CASTTPGQSTQYF. CDR3 nucleotide sequence: TGTGCCAGCACCACCCCCGGCCAGTCTACGCAGTATTTT.

This clonotype was detected a few times. This chain uses TRBV2 with TRBJ2-1; no firm D call. Germline CDR1 reads SNHLY; CDR2 reads FYNNEI. The CDR3 extends over 14 amino acids. The V end lost 8 bases, the J end lost 4 bases, and 15 bases lay between the germline ends. The CDR3 spells CASVYGPQYNEQFF. DNA of the CDR3: TGTGCCAGCGTATATGGTCCACAATACAATGAGCAGTTCTTC.

This clonotype was counted a few times. V and J are TRBV20-1 and TRBJ2-1, with a weak D call TRBD1 (6 bases). CDR1 is DFQATT and CDR2 is SNEGSKA in the germline V gene (reference sequence). The CDR3 is 15 amino acids. The V end was cut by 4 bases, the J end by 6 bases, with 19 bases between. DNA for the CDR3: TGCAGTGCTAAAAGCCGGGGACATGTAACCAATGAGCAGTTCTTC. Its protein product is CSAKSRGHVTNEQFF.

The V call is TRBV6-5, the J call TRBJ2-4; no clear D gene. In germline, CDR1 is MNHEY, CDR2 SVGAGI. The CDR3 runs to 12 residues. The ends were cut back, 6 bases at V and 5 bases at J, with 8 bases in the middle. In DNA form, the CDR3 reads TGTGCCAGCAGAGGGCACGAAAACATTCAGTACTTC. It is translated as CASRGHENIQYF.

This clonotype was detected many times. The rearrangement uses TRBV3-1 and TRBJ2-4, with a weak D call TRBD2 (5 bases). The CDR3 is 14 amino acids. CDR1 and CDR2 (germline): LGHDT, YNNKEL (reference sequence). Trimming removed 2 bases at V and 8 bases at J, with 13 bases between. The CDR3 loop reads CASSQPLAGDIQYF. CDR3 DNA sequence: TGTGCCAGCAGCCAACCCCTAGCTGGGGACATTCAGTACTTC. The complete variable domain, with remaining parts taken from reference TRBV3-1 and TRBJ2-4, reads DTAVSQTPKYLVTQMGNDKSIKCEQNLGHDTMYWYKQDSKKFLKIMFSYNNKELIINETVPNRFSPKSPDKAHLNLHINSLELGDSAVYFCASSQPLAGDIQYFGAGTRLSVL.

This clonotype was detected many times. V is TRBV28 and J is TRBJ2-5, with 7 bases identical to TRBD1. Germline V gene lookup returns CDR1 MDHEN and CDR2 SYDVKM. The CDR3 extends over 17 amino acids. After removal of 5 bases from V and 4 bases from J, the junction contained 16 bases not matched to a gene. The CDR3 sequence: CASSPPPGTARGETQYF. The CDR3, as DNA: TGTGCCAGCAGTCCTCCCCCCGGGACAGCCAGGGGAGAGACCCAGTACTTC.

This CDR3 is CASSLGLANYNEQFF. DNA of the CDR3: TGCGCCAGCAGCTTGGGGTTAGCCAACTACAATGAGCAGTTCTTC. The genes are TRBV5-1 and TRBJ2-1, with unresolved D. The CDR3 consists of 15 residues. Per germline, CDR1 SGHRS and CDR2 YFSETQ. V shed 0 bases and J shed 3 bases, with 10 bases lying between them.

The CDR3 here is CASSSQGDTSYNEQFF. CDR3 DNA: TGCGCCAGCAGCTCACAGGGGGATACTTCCTACAATGAGCAGTTCTTC. The V gene is TRBV5-1, the J gene TRBJ2-1, with TRBD1 identical over 8 bases. Germline-derived CDR1 and CDR2 are SGHRS and YFSETQ. The CDR3 covers 16 residues. V shed 3 bases, J shed 1 base, and the junction held 6 bases outside the gene matches.

The genes are TRBV5-1 and TRBJ2-1, with TRBD1 matching over 9 bases. This CDR3 comprises 14 residues. Germline trimming cut 2 bases from V and 6 bases from J; bases unmatched to any gene: 3. Germline CDR1 SGHRS, CDR2 YFSETQ. In DNA, the CDR3 is TGCGCCAGCAGCTTAGGGGACAGGGTCAATGAGCAGTTCTTC. Translating gives CASSLGDRVNEQFF.

The chain links TRBV7-2 to TRBJ1-5; TRBD1 matches 8 bases. Germline assignment: CDR1 SGHTA and CDR2 FQGNSA. This CDR3 is 17 amino acids long. The V segment lost 2 bases and the J segment 0 bases; nucleotides outside the gene matches: 6. DNA for the CDR3: TGTGCCAGCAGCTTAACAGGGGGGTCCAATAGCAATCAGCCCCAGCATTTT. Protein: CASSLTGGSNSNQPQHF.

The V and J genes are TRBV13 and TRBJ2-7; 7 nucleotides line up with TRBD1. This CDR3 has 16 amino acids. Germline values: CDR1 PRHDT, CDR2 FYEKMQ (reference sequence). J gave up 3 bases and V 5 bases, and 13 bases lay outside the gene matches. This CDR3 reads CASSLKAGGTDYEQYF. The CDR3 DNA follows: TGTGCCAGCAGCCTAAAAGCAGGGGGAACCGACTACGAGCAGTACTTC. Full variable domain (remainder filled in from reference TRBV13 and TRBJ2-7): AAGVIQSPRHLIKEKRETATLKCYPIPRHDTVYWYQQGPGQDPQFLISFYEKMQSDKGSIPDRFSAQQFSDYHSELNMSSLELGDSALYFCASSLKAGGTDYEQYFGPGTRLTVT.

This clonotype was picked up a small number of times. The chain uses TRBV7-9 and TRBJ2-3; D remains ambiguous. Germline lookup yields CDR1 SEHNR and CDR2 FQNEAQ (reference sequence). Deletions cut 5 bases from V and 6 bases from J, with 12 bases between. The CDR3 is made up of 13 amino acids. This chain's CDR3 is CASSPKLPDTQYF. For the CDR3, the DNA is TGTGCCAGCAGCCCCAAACTTCCTGATACGCAGTATTTT.